The clone carrying this T cell receptor beta chain was counted many times. The data were obtained in a study of molecular identifiers for immune sequencing clone quantification. In preparing bulk TCR libraries, previously described methods and listed TCR primers were used. TCRdb processed the PCR reads anew with MiXCR; each CDR3 protein has one entry. Of under 650,000 distinct CDR3 sequences in the sample, approximately 20% were seen once. There are 13 residues in the CDR3. The germline V gene has CDR1 MGHDK and CDR2 SYGVNS. V was pared by 5 bases and J by 9 bases, with 14 bases between. Libraries used 20,000 to 1,000,000 sorted naive CD8 T cells and 10%, 30% or 50% RNA input. Naive CD8 T cells were picked out by sorting for CD8+CD4-CCR7+CD45RA+.

The sequencing input was naive CD8+ T cells from blood, with Jurkat cell RNA spiked in. The subset denotes: FACS-sorted CD8+CD4-CCR7+CD45RA+ naive T cells. The V gene is TRBV25-1, the J gene TRBJ2-1; D might be TRBD2 (6 bases). The source of this sequence is a human donor in good health. Some libraries in this study had Jurkat cell RNA spiked in. CDR3 sequence reads: CASSPNGEAEQFF. The DNA of the CDR3 is TGTGCCAGCAGTCCAAACGGGGAGGCTGAGCAGTTCTTC.